Below, 11 T cell receptor beta chains from the same sample are listed, as sequenced in a study of technical replicates of blood from a handful of donors (dated 2017 in TCRdb). The library was built by means of the immunoSEQ multiplex PCR assay. TCRdb stores this immuneACCESS table with in-frame sequences only. Part of the clones is absent; in the studies checked, under half of the shortfall reflects unresolved V genes, and no reason is known for the rest. For this sample the table gives tens of thousands of clones, of which under 99% were detected only once. The ten biggest clones cover around 0.22% of the sample. Sequencing input: T cells isolated from PBMCs. These receptor sequences come from a human donor in good health.

V and J are TRBV11-2 and TRBJ2-1; 12 positions match TRBD2. The CDR3 has 14 residues. V gave up 5 bases and J gave up 8 bases; unmatched junction bases: 4. Germline V gives CDR1 SGHAT, CDR2 FQNNGV. This chain's CDR3 is CASSRLAGVDEQFF. The DNA for the CDR3 is TGTGCCAGCAGCAGACTAGCGGGAGTGGATGAGCAGTTCTTC.

In its sample, this clone was seen once. The chain couples TRBV29-1 to TRBJ2-1, with TRBD2 matching over 8 bases. CDR3 length equals 15 residues. Germline CDR1 and CDR2: SQVTM and ANQGSEA. V shed 0 bases, J shed 3 bases, and the junction held 4 bases outside the gene matches. The DNA for the CDR3 is TGCAGCGTTGAAGATCCTAGCGGGTACTACAATGAGCAGTTCTTC. This codes for CSVEDPSGYYNEQFF.

The V call is TRBV5-1, the J call TRBJ1-2; TRBD1 matches at 8 bases. This CDR3 region has 14 residues. The germline gives CDR1 SGHRS, CDR2 YFSETQ. V lost 3 bases to trimming and J lost 7 bases; unmatched junction nucleotides: 8. This CDR3 is CASSSPDRDAGYTF. CDR3 nucleotide sequence: TGCGCCAGCAGCTCCCCGGACAGGGACGCTGGCTACACCTTC.

CDR3 loop: CASSPRQGAATNEKLFF. DNA of the CDR3: TGTGCCAGCAGCCCTAGACAGGGGGCAGCGACTAATGAAAAACTGTTTTTT. The chain employs TRBV7-2 and TRBJ1-4; TRBD1 matches at 10 bases. CDR3 length: 17 residues. From germline, CDR1 is SGHTA and CDR2 FQGNSA. V was clipped by 5 bases and J by 2 bases; unmatched bases: 8.

J is TRBJ1-1 and V is TRBV7-2; 7 nucleotides match TRBD1. There are 15 residues in the CDR3. From germline, CDR1 is SGHTA and CDR2 FQGNSA. The J segment lost 0 bases and the V segment lost 5 bases, leaving 6 bases of the junction unmatched. The CDR3 DNA is TGTGCCAGCAGCGACAGGGAGATGATGAACACTGAAGCTTTCTTT. Its protein product is CASSDREMMNTEAFF.

The V gene is TRBV19, the J gene TRBJ2-4; 10 bases are a match to TRBD1. Germline-derived CDR1 and CDR2 are LNHDA and SQIVND (reference sequence). The CDR3 has 19 amino acids. The V and J ends lost 8 bases and 0 bases, in that order; junction bases with no gene match: 16. The CDR3 region is CASQERGQGRILAKNIQYF. CDR3 DNA: TGTGCCAGTCAGGAGAGGGGACAGGGGAGGATTCTAGCCAAAAACATTCAGTACTTC.

V is TRBV27 and J is TRBJ2-3; no definite D call. CDR1 and CDR2 (germline): MNHEY, SMNVEV (reference sequence). The CDR3 consists of 15 residues. The germline V and J ends were trimmed by 5 bases and 2 bases, with 14 bases remaining between them. CDR3 loop: CASSPTPWATDTQYF. In DNA, the CDR3 is TGTGCCAGCAGTCCGACACCTTGGGCCACAGATACGCAGTATTTT.

The rearrangement uses TRBV18 and TRBJ2-7; D is perhaps TRBD1 (5 bases). Germline V gene lookup returns CDR1 KGHSH and CDR2 LQKENI. The CDR3 is 16 residues long. V gave up 0 bases and J gave up 0 bases, with 12 bases separating them. CDR3: CASSPPSGPDSYEQYF. CDR3 coding DNA: TGTGCCAGCTCACCACCGTCAGGGCCCGACTCCTACGAGCAGTACTTC.

The V call is TRBV27, the J call TRBJ2-7, with 8 positions matching TRBD2. The CDR3 covers 14 residues. Germline assignment: CDR1 MNHEY and CDR2 SMNVEV (reference sequence). V lost 5 bases, J lost 0 bases, and 3 bases stayed unmatched. The CDR3 nucleotides are TGTGCCAGCAGTCCGGGACTAGTCTCCTACGAGCAGTACTTC. This translates into CASSPGLVSYEQYF.

The V gene is TRBV27, the J gene TRBJ2-1, with 8 bases fitting TRBD1. The germline CDR1 and CDR2 sequences are MNHEY and SMNVEV (reference sequence). The CDR3 spans 13 residues. Trimming removed 6 bases from V and 8 bases from J; junction bases left unmatched: 6. The chain's CDR3 is CASRRTGFHEQFF. The CDR3 region has the DNA TGTGCCAGCAGGCGGACAGGGTTCCATGAGCAGTTCTTC.

The genes are TRBV7-6 and TRBJ2-1, with 8 positions matching TRBD2. Per germline, CDR1 SGHVS and CDR2 FNYEAQ. The CDR3 loop spans 14 amino acids. The ends lost 1 base at V and 5 bases at J; junction bases unmatched: 1. CDR3 sequence: CASSLGAGDNEQFF. Written as DNA, the CDR3 is TGTGCCAGCAGCTTAGGAGCGGGGGACAATGAGCAGTTCTTC.